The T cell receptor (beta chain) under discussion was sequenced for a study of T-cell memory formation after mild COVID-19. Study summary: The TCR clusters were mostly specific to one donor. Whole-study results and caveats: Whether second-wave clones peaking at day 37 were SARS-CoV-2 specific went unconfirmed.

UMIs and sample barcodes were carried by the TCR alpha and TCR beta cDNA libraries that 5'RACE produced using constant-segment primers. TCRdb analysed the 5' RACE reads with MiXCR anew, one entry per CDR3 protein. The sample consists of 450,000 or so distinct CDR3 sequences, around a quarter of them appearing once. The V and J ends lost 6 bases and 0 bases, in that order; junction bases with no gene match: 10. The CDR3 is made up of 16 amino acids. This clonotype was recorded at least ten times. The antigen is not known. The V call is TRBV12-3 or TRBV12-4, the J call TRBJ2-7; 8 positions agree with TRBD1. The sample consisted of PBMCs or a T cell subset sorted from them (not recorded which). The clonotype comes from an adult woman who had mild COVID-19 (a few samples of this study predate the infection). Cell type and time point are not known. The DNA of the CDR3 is TGTGCCAGCAGCCCTCAGGACAGGGCGATCTCCTACGAGCAGTACTTC. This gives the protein CASSPQDRAISYEQYF.